This T cell receptor (beta chain) was sequenced during a study of cytomegalovirus exposure and HLA in healthy donors. About the study: Earlier sequencing of about 179 million T cells yielded around 100 million unique TCR beta sequences.

About this clone itself: As yet, its antigen is unknown.

Trimming shortened V by 6 bases and J by 0 bases, and 17 bases separated the two germline ends. Germline CDR1 is MDHEN and CDR2 is SYDVKM. CDR3 length: 16 amino acids. The primer mix had 60 Vbeta and 13 Jbeta primers. Profiling relied on immunoSEQ multiplex PCR, and the TCRdb table lists in-frame clones only, not all of them. The data contain 200,000 to 250,000 clones, approximately 80% of them seen just once; the ten biggest clones take up roughly 1.6%. Regarding the study as a whole: The study flagged around 160 TCR beta chains as cytomegalovirus-associated. Presence/absence analyses took donor sequencing depth as roughly uniform. In a later analysis, HLA-C alleles had the fewest associated TCRs, DRB1 alleles the most.

Sequencing was done on a sample of PBMCs. The chain recombines TRBV28 with TRBJ1-1, with D possibly being TRBD1 (6 bases). The sequence was obtained from a man in his fifties or sixties in good health and CMV-seronegative. The CDR3 spells CASSPLGGKMNTEAFF. Here the CDR3 DNA reads TGTGCCAGCAGCCCCTTAGGGGGAAAGATGAACACTGAAGCTTTCTTT.